This T cell receptor beta chain came from a study of Graves' ophthalmopathy and Graves' hyperthyroidism. Overall study findings and caveats: In blood, most expanded thyroid clonotypes above 0.001 frequency were also detected.

This clonotype came up many times. Its antigen is still unknown. Amplification of TCR beta CDR3 regions used RNA transcripts. The first round was an RT-PCR with HTBI primers, and the second round was a multiplex PCR. Each CDR3 protein gets one entry after TCRdb re-called the multiplex PCR reads with MiXCR. In the table there are 1 million to 1.3 million distinct CDR3 sequences, about 36% of which are singletons. From germline, CDR1 is LNHDA and CDR2 SQIVND (reference sequence). The CDR3 has 13 residues. The V end was cut by 3 bases, the J end by 4 bases, with 9 bases between. The sequence derives from an adult man with Graves' hyperthyroidism. Sequences were obtained from peripheral blood or thyroid tissue (not recorded which). This chain uses TRBV19 with TRBJ1-2; D call uncertain. CDR3 sequence (DNA): TGTGCCAGTAGTATCACAGAAAGCTATGGCTACACCTTC. It codes for CASSITESYGYTF.